One sample yielded the 32 T cell receptor beta chains listed below, sequenced in a study of shared clonotypes between healthy human individuals. The assay was immunoSEQ multiplex PCR, and TCRdb's table has in-frame clones only and misses some. The sample consists of under 2.5 million clones, less than 95% of them appearing once. Sequencing was carried out using naive CD4+ T cells from PBMCs. Noted subset: CD45RA+ positively selected. The receptor set was obtained from a man aged 18 to 29 in good health. Some clones in this sample may be carry-over from other donors' samples.

The gene calls are TRBV19 and TRBJ2-2, with D perhaps matching TRBD2 (5 bases). Germline lookup yields CDR1 LNHDA and CDR2 SQIVND (reference sequence). V was clipped by 4 bases and J by 8 bases, with 20 bases between them. The CDR3 extends over 16 amino acids. CDR3 sequence: CASSSGLARRSGELFF. CDR3 bases: TGTGCCAGTAGTAGCGGGTTAGCGCGCCGTTCGGGGGAGCTGTTTTTT. Combining the CDR3 with reference TRBV19 and TRBJ2-2 gives the whole variable domain DGGITQSPKYLFRKEGQNVTLSCEQNLNHDAMYWYRQDPGQGLRLIYYSQIVNDFQKGDIAEGYSVSREKKESFPLTVTSAQKNPTAFYLCASSSGLARRSGELFFGEGSRLTVL.

The chain employs TRBV7-9 and TRBJ2-3; a weak D match, TRBD2 (6 bases). V was clipped by 6 bases and J by 2 bases, with 12 bases between them. This CDR3 contains 14 residues. Germline-derived CDR1 and CDR2 are SEHNR and FQNEAQ (reference sequence). CDR3 sequence: CASRFSGNTDTQYF. The DNA of the CDR3 is TGTGCCAGCAGATTTAGCGGAAACACAGATACGCAGTATTTT.

The V and J genes are TRBV7-9 and TRBJ2-7; TRBD2 is a possible D gene (5 bases). This CDR3 region has 16 residues. The V end was cut by 1 base, the J end by 0 bases, with 13 bases between. The germline gives CDR1 SEHNR, CDR2 FQNEAQ (reference sequence). This chain's CDR3 is CASSLGERDYSYEQYF. DNA of the CDR3: TGTGCCAGCAGCTTAGGAGAACGCGACTACTCCTACGAGCAGTACTTC.

This chain joins TRBV28 and TRBJ1-1; D is uncertain. The V end was cut by 5 bases, the J end by 1 base, with 14 bases between. Germline assignment: CDR1 MDHEN and CDR2 SYDVKM. The CDR3 loop spans 15 amino acids. Here the CDR3 reads CASSTALDGNTEAFF. The CDR3 DNA follows: TGTGCCAGCAGTACTGCCTTGGACGGGAACACTGAAGCTTTCTTT.

This chain connects TRBV30 to TRBJ2-3; unclear D gene. V was shortened by 0 bases and J by 2 bases, with 12 bases between the two germline ends. This CDR3 has 15 amino acids. Germline CDR1 reads GTSNPN; CDR2 reads SVGIG (reference sequence). The CDR3 DNA reads TGTGCCTGGAGTGTACAAGGACCTTACACAGATACGCAGTATTTT. It specifies CAWSVQGPYTDTQYF.

The V call is TRBV2, the J call TRBJ2-7; D is perhaps TRBD1 or TRBD2 (6 bases each). Trimming cost V 5 bases and J 6 bases, with 20 bases left between them. CDR3 length: 15 residues. The germline gives CDR1 SNHLY, CDR2 FYNNEI. The CDR3, as DNA: TGTGCCAGCAGTACACGAGGAGGGGGAGGAGCCGAGCAGTACTTC. Encoded protein: CASSTRGGGGAEQYF. Based on the CDR3 plus reference TRBV2 and TRBJ2-7, the full variable domain is EPEVTQTPSHQVTQMGQEVILRCVPISNHLYFYWYRQILGQKVEFLVSFYNNEISEKSEIFDDQFSVERPDGSNFTLKIRSTKLEDSAMYFCASSTRGGGGAEQYFGPGTRLTVT.

This CDR3 reads CASSYDKEQYF. CDR3 DNA sequence: TGTGCCAGCAGCTACGACAAGGAGCAGTACTTC. The chain links TRBV7-9 to TRBJ2-7, with D unclear. CDR1 is SEHNR, CDR2 FQNEAQ, per germline (reference sequence). The CDR3 length is 11 residues. Trimming cost V 4 bases and J 7 bases, with 8 bases left between them.

This sequence joins TRBV5-1 and TRBJ2-3, with 11 bases matching TRBD1. Trimming cost V 4 bases and J 3 bases; bases outside gene matches: 4. In germline, CDR1 is SGHRS, CDR2 YFSETQ. The length of the CDR3 is 15 residues. CDR3 coding DNA: TGCGCCAGCAGCGGGACAGGGGGGTGGACAGATACGCAGTATTTT. This codes for CASSGTGGWTDTQYF.

The chain links TRBV28 to TRBJ2-3, with D tentatively TRBD2 (6 bases). The germline gives CDR1 MDHEN, CDR2 SYDVKM. The CDR3 is made up of 15 amino acids. Between the trimmed V and J ends, which lost 2 bases and 2 bases, there was a span of 11 bases. DNA for the CDR3: TGTGCCAGCAGTTTACCGGGAGTGGACACAGATACGCAGTATTTT. This gives the protein CASSLPGVDTDTQYF.

The chain combines TRBV5-1 with TRBJ2-1, with 15 bases matching TRBD2. The CDR3 totals 18 residues. Germline V CDR1 and CDR2: SGHRS, YFSETQ. The trim removed 0 bases at V and 7 bases at J, leaving 8 bases unmatched. The CDR3 nucleotides are TGCGCCAGCAGCTTGGTAGCGCGAGGACTAGCGGGAGGGAATGAGCAGTTCTTC. It is translated as CASSLVARGLAGGNEQFF.

The V and J genes are TRBV5-4 and TRBJ2-1; 10 nucleotides line up with TRBD2. CDR1 and CDR2 (germline): SGHNT, YYREEE (reference sequence). The CDR3 runs to 17 residues. Trimming removed 2 bases from V and 7 bases from J; junction bases left unmatched: 12. The CDR3 region is CASSFPGLAGAGNEQFF. The CDR3 DNA is TGTGCCAGCAGCTTCCCTGGGCTAGCGGGAGCGGGAAATGAGCAGTTCTTC.

The chain has TRBV6-5 and TRBJ1-5; D not certain. The V and J ends lost 2 bases and 6 bases respectively, with 8 bases between them. Looked up from germline, CDR1 is MNHEY and CDR2 is SVGAGI. This CDR3 spans 13 amino acids. The CDR3, as DNA: TGTGCCAGCAGTTACGGGATGACTCAGCCCCAGCATTTT. It translates to CASSYGMTQPQHF.

The CDR3 DNA follows: TGTGCCAGCGGCACTGGCAGCTACTCCTACGAGCAGTACTTC. It yields the protein CASGTGSYSYEQYF. This chain connects TRBV6-5 to TRBJ2-7, with no clear D. This CDR3 has 14 amino acids. Trimming took off 8 bases at V and 0 bases at J, with 14 bases between the two ends. Germline V lookup: CDR1 MNHEY, CDR2 SVGAGI.

This clone was picked up a small number of times. This rearrangement joins TRBV9 to TRBJ1-1; D uncertain. The CDR3 runs 15 residues. Trimming pared 3 bases from V and 4 bases from J, leaving 16 bases between. CDR1 is SGDLS, CDR2 YYNGEE, per germline. The CDR3 DNA is TGTGCCAGCAGCGGATATAGTCCCCGGGGCACTGAAGCTTTCTTT. Translation gives CASSGYSPRGTEAFF.

The V and J genes are TRBV2 and TRBJ2-7; D gene uncertain. CDR3 length: 15 amino acids. The V end lost 0 bases, the J end lost 2 bases, and 11 bases lay between the germline ends. CDR1 is SNHLY and CDR2 is FYNNEI in the germline V gene. Here the CDR3 DNA reads TGTGCCAGCAGTGAAGCGCATCCCGAAACCTACGAGCAGTACTTC. Its protein product is CASSEAHPETYEQYF.

In its sample, this clone was seen a few times. The chain recombines TRBV6-5 with TRBJ1-5; D is uncertain. Trimming shortened V by 4 bases and J by 9 bases, and 13 bases separated the two germline ends. The CDR3 is 13 residues long. From germline, CDR1 is MNHEY and CDR2 SVGAGI. CDR3 residues: CASSSTSLWPQHF. CDR3 bases: TGTGCCAGCAGTTCTACGTCGTTATGGCCCCAGCATTTT.

The V and J genes are TRBV4-3 and TRBJ2-3; 10 bases are shared with TRBD2. V was clipped by 0 bases and J by 4 bases; unmatched bases: 4. This CDR3 comprises 16 residues. Germline lookup yields CDR1 LGHNA and CDR2 YSLEER. CDR3: CASSQDLAGVPDTQYF. The CDR3 nucleotides read TGCGCCAGCAGCCAAGATCTAGCGGGAGTCCCAGATACGCAGTATTTT.

The chain has TRBV9 and TRBJ2-1, with TRBD1 as a possible D gene (5 bases). Germline V CDR1 and CDR2: SGDLS, YYNGEE. The CDR3 totals 15 residues. V lost 0 bases to trimming and J lost 6 bases, with 13 bases between them. The DNA of the CDR3 is TGTGCCAGCAGCGTAGTCCAGGGTAGGTTCAATGAGCAGTTCTTC. Translating gives CASSVVQGRFNEQFF. The full variable domain, its missing parts supplied by reference TRBV9 and TRBJ2-1, is DSGVTQTPKHLITATGQRVTLRCSPRSGDLSVYWYQQSLDQGLQFLIQYYNGEERAKGNILERFSAQQFPDLHSELNLSSLELGDSALYFCASSVVQGRFNEQFFGPGTRLTVL.

V is TRBV2 and J is TRBJ1-1; no clear D gene. V was pared by 2 bases and J by 6 bases, with 10 bases between. This CDR3 spans 13 amino acids. Germline V gives CDR1 SNHLY, CDR2 FYNNEI. This CDR3 reads CASSENSGSEAFF. CDR3 in DNA: TGTGCCAGCAGTGAAAATAGTGGGTCTGAAGCTTTCTTT.

The chain has TRBV2 and TRBJ2-3, with D uncertain. Germline-derived CDR1 and CDR2 are SNHLY and FYNNEI. V was cut by 6 bases and J by 5 bases, with 15 bases left in between. The CDR3 consists of 14 residues. As DNA, the CDR3 is TGTGCCAGCAGGAAAGACTTGGGTGGAGATACGCAGTATTTT. Translation gives CASRKDLGGDTQYF.

This clone was counted only a few times. The V call is TRBV5-5, the J call TRBJ2-2; D unresolved. The CDR3 has 13 amino acids. The V end lost 4 bases, the J end lost 3 bases, and 7 bases lay between the germline ends. CDR1 is SGHKS and CDR2 is YYEKEE in the germline V gene (reference sequence). The CDR3 coding sequence is TGTGCCAGCAGCGTGGAGTACACCGGGGAGCTGTTTTTT. Translating it yields CASSVEYTGELFF.

The V gene is TRBV28, the J gene TRBJ2-3; no reliable D call. V was cut by 9 bases and J by 6 bases, with 19 bases left in between. Germline loops: CDR1 MDHEN, CDR2 SYDVKM. The CDR3 has 14 residues. The CDR3 nucleotides read TGTGCCAGTTCACCCTCGGGCCGCAGGGATACGCAGTATTTT. It is translated as CASSPSGRRDTQYF.

V gene TRBV5-1 combines with J gene TRBJ2-3; TRBD2 agrees at 11 bases. The CDR3 spans 15 residues. Germline lookup yields CDR1 SGHRS and CDR2 YFSETQ. Losses at the gene ends were 2 bases for V and 6 bases for J; bases not matched to a gene: 5. The CDR3 loop is CASSFTSGSSDTQYF. The CDR3 region has the DNA TGCGCCAGCAGCTTCACTAGCGGGAGTTCCGATACGCAGTATTTT.

The chain combines TRBV25-1 with TRBJ2-3, with 7 bases lining up with TRBD2. V was pared by 6 bases and J by 0 bases, with 3 bases of the junction left unmatched. This CDR3 region has 14 residues. CDR1 MGHDK and CDR2 SYGVNS come from the germline V gene. Here the CDR3 DNA reads TGTGCCAGCAGAGATAGCGGGAGCACAGATACGCAGTATTTT. As protein: CASRDSGSTDTQYF.

V usage is TRBV4-2 and J usage is TRBJ2-1, with D perhaps matching TRBD2 (5 bases). CDR3 size: 14 residues. Germline V gene sequence: CDR1 LGHNA, CDR2 YNFKEQ. Trimming cost V 2 bases and J 5 bases, with 10 bases left between them. CDR3 DNA: TGTGCCAGCAGCCAACTCACAGCGGACAATGAGCAGTTCTTC. It codes for CASSQLTADNEQFF.

The chain uses TRBV2 and TRBJ2-7; TRBD1 might be the D (6 bases). The CDR3 contains 13 residues. Trimming cost V 5 bases and J 6 bases, with 14 bases left between them. CDR1 is SNHLY and CDR2 is FYNNEI in the germline V gene. The CDR3 is CASSYNRASEQYF. The CDR3 bases are TGTGCCAGCAGTTATAACAGGGCCTCCGAGCAGTACTTC. The full variable domain, completed using reference TRBV2 and TRBJ2-7, is EPEVTQTPSHQVTQMGQEVILRCVPISNHLYFYWYRQILGQKVEFLVSFYNNEISEKSEIFDDQFSVERPDGSNFTLKIRSTKLEDSAMYFCASSYNRASEQYFGPGTRLTVT.

Worth noting for this clone: The sample has other DNA sequences that encode this CDR3 too. The chain uses TRBV6-1 and TRBJ1-2, with D possibly TRBD1 on 6 matching bases. Germline-derived CDR1 and CDR2 are MNHNS and SASEGT. The CDR3 consists of 13 residues. The ends were cut back, 6 bases at V and 7 bases at J, with 15 bases in the middle. The CDR3 DNA follows: TGTGCCAGCAGCCTTTTGGGGGGCTCTGGCTACACCTTC. Translated, it gives CASSLLGGSGYTF.

The chain has TRBV28 and TRBJ2-7; possible D gene TRBD2, 5 bases. This CDR3 contains 18 residues. Per germline, CDR1 MDHEN and CDR2 SYDVKM. Between the trimmed V and J ends, which lost 8 bases and 0 bases, there was a span of 26 bases. CDR3 DNA: TGTGCCAGCTGTAGCCTGAGGGCTAGTCTAAAGAGCTCCTACGAGCAGTACTTC. Amino acid sequence: CASCSLRASLKSSYEQYF.

Regarding this clone: Other DNA sequences in this specimen translate into the identical CDR3. The chain has TRBV20-1 and TRBJ2-7; no definite D call. Trimming took off 6 bases at V and 2 bases at J, with 8 bases between the two ends. Germline CDR1 reads DFQATT; CDR2 reads SNEGSKA (reference sequence). The CDR3 has 11 residues. CDR3 sequence: CSASTTYEQYF. Written as DNA, the CDR3 is TGCAGTGCCTCTACCACCTACGAGCAGTACTTC.

This chain connects TRBV7-9 to TRBJ2-5; 7 bases match TRBD1. Germline V gene sequence: CDR1 SEHNR, CDR2 FQNEAQ (reference sequence). The CDR3 is 16 residues long. V shed 0 bases, J shed 4 bases, and the junction held 8 bases outside the gene matches. CDR3 sequence: CASSLARGGAGETQYF. The CDR3 DNA reads as TGTGCCAGCAGCTTAGCGCGAGGGGGCGCGGGAGAGACCCAGTACTTC.

The V and J genes are TRBV9 and TRBJ1-6, with 8 bases aligning to TRBD1. Germline V lookup: CDR1 SGDLS, CDR2 YYNGEE. CDR3 length equals 16 residues. J gave up 9 bases and V 0 bases, and 8 bases lay outside the gene matches. CDR3 nucleotide sequence: TGTGCCAGCAGCGTAGATCAGGGGGCATCAGGTTCACCCCTCCACTTT. Translating it yields CASSVDQGASGSPLHF.

The chain joins TRBV18 to TRBJ2-5; possible D gene TRBD2, 6 bases. CDR3 length equals 13 residues. Germline V gene data show CDR1 as KGHSH and CDR2 as LQKENI. Deletions cut 4 bases from V and 3 bases from J, with 9 bases between. The DNA of the CDR3 is TGTGCCAGCTCACGGGGAGGAAAAGAGACCCAGTACTTC. Protein sequence: CASSRGGKETQYF. Full variable domain (outside the CDR3, taken from reference TRBV18 and TRBJ2-5): NAGVMQNPRHLVRRRGQEARLRCSPMKGHSHVYWYRQLPEEGLKFMVYLQKENIIDESGMPKERFSAEFPKEGPSILRIQQVVRGDSAAYFCASSRGGKETQYFGPGTRLLVL.